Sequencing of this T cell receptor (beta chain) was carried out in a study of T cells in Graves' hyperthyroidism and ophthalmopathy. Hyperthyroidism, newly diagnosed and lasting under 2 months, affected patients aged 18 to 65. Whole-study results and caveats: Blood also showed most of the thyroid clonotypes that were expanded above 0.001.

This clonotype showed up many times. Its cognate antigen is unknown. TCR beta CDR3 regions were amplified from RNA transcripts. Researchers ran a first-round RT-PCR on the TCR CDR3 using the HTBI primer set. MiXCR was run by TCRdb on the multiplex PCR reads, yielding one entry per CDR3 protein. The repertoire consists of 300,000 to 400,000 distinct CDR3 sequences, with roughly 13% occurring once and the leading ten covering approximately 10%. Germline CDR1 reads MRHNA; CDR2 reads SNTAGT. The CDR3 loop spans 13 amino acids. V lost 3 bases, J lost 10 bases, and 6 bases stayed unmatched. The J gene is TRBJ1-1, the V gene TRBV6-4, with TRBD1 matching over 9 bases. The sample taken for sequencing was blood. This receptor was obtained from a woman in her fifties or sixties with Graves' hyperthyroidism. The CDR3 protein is CASSDGQGRRAFF. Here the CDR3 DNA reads TGTGCCAGCAGTGATGGACAGGGGAGACGAGCTTTCTTT.